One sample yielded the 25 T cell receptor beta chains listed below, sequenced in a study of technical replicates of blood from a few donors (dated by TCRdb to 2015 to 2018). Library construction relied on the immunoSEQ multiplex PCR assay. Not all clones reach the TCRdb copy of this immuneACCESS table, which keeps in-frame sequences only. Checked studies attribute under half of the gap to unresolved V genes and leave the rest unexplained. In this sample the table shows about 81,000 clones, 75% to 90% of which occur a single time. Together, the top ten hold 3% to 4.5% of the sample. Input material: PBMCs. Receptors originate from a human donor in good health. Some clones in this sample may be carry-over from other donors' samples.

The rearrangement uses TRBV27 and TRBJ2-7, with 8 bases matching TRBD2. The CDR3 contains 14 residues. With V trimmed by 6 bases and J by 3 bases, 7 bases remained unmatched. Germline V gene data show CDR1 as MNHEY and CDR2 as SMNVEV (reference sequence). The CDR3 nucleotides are TGTGCCAGCAGAGGCGGGGGGCCTCTCTACGAGCAGTACTTC. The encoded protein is CASRGGGPLYEQYF.

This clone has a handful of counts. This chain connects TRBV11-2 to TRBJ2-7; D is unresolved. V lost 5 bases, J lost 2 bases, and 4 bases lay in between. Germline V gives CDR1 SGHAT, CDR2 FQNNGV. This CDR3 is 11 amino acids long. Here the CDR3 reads CASSLAYEQYF. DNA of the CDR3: TGTGCCAGCAGCCTCGCCTACGAGCAGTACTTC.

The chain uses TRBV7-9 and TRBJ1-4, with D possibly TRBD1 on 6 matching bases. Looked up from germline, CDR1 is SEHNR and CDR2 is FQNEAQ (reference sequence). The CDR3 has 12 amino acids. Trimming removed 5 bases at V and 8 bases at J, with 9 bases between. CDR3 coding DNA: TGTGCCAGCAGCCACCAGGGGGAAAAACTGTTTTTT. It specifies CASSHQGEKLFF.

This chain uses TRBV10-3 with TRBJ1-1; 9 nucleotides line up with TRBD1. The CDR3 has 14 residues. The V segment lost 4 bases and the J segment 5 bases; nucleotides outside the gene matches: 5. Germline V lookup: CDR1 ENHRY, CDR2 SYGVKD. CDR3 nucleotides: TGTGCCATCAGTGGGGGACAGGGAGGGACTGAAGCTTTCTTT. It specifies CAISGGQGGTEAFF.

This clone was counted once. As DNA, the CDR3 is TGTGCCAGCAGCTTGGGAGCGGGGGGTAACACCGGGGAGCTGTTTTTT. Translating gives CASSLGAGGNTGELFF. The rearrangement joins TRBV5-4 to TRBJ2-2, with 9 positions matching TRBD2. V lost 0 bases and J lost 2; bases outside the gene matches: 2. CDR1 and CDR2 from the germline V gene are SGHNT and YYREEE (reference sequence). This CDR3 is built from 16 residues.

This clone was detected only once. The CDR3, as DNA: TGTGCCAGCAGCTCTGTGGGGCGGACCGACTACAATGAGCAGTTCTTC. Translating gives CASSSVGRTDYNEQFF. V usage is TRBV5-6 and J usage is TRBJ2-1; a weak D match, TRBD1 (5 bases). The CDR3 extends over 16 amino acids. Germline V lookup: CDR1 SGHDT, CDR2 YYEEEE. The germline V and J ends were trimmed by 3 bases and 3 bases, with 16 bases remaining between them. Looking up the rest from reference TRBV5-6 and TRBJ2-1 gives the full variable domain: DAGVTQSPTHLIKTRGQQVTLRCSPKSGHDTVSWYQQALGQGPQFIFQYYEEEERQRGNFPDRFSGHQFPNYSSELNVNALLLGDSALYLCASSSVGRTDYNEQFFGPGTRLTVL.

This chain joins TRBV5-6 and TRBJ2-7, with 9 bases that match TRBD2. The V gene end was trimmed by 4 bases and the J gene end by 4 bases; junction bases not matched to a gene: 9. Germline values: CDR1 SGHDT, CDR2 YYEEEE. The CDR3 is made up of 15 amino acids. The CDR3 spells CASSLYSGSHYEQYF. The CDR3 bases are TGTGCCAGCAGCCTATATAGCGGGAGTCATTACGAGCAGTACTTC.

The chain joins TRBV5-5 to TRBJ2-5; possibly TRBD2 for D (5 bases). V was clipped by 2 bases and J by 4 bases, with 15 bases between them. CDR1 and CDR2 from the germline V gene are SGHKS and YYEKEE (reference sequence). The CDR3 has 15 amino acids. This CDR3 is CASSFLQALAETQYF. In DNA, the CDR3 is TGTGCCAGCAGCTTTCTTCAGGCGCTAGCAGAGACCCAGTACTTC.

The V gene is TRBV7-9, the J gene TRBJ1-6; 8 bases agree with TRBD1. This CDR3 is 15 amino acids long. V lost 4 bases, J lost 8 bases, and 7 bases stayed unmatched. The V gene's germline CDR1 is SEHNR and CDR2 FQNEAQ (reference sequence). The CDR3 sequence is CASSSLDRVDSPLHF. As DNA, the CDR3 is TGTGCCAGCAGCTCATTGGACAGGGTAGATTCACCCCTCCACTTT.

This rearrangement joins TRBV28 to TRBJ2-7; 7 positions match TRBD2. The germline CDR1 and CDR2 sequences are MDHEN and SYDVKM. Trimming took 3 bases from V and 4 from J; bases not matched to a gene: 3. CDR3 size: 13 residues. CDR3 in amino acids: CASSLRGTYEQYF. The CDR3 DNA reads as TGTGCCAGCAGTTTGCGGGGGACGTACGAGCAGTACTTC.

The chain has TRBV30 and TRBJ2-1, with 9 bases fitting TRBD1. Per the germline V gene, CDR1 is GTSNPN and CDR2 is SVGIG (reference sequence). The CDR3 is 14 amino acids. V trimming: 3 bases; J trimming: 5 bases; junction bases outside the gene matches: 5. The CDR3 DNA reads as TGTGCCTGGAGGTCCCGGGACAGGGACAATGAGCAGTTCTTC. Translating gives CAWRSRDRDNEQFF.

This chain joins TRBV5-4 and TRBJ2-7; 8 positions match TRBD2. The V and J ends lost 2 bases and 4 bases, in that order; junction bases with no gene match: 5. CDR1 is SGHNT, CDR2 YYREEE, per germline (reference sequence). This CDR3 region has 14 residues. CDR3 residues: CASSFSAGGYEQYF. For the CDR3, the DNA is TGTGCCAGCAGCTTTAGTGCGGGAGGTTACGAGCAGTACTTC.

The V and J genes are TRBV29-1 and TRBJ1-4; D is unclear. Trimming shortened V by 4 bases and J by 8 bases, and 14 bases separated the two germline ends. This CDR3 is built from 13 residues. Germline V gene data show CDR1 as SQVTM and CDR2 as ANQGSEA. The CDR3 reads CSVVTDVREKLFF. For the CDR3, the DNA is TGCAGCGTTGTTACAGACGTTAGGGAAAAACTGTTTTTT.

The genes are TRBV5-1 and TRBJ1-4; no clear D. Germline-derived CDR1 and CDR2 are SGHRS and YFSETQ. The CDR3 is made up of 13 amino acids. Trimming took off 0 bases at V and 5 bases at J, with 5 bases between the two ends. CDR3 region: CASSLAGNEKLFF. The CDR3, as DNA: TGCGCCAGCAGCTTGGCCGGGAATGAAAAACTGTTTTTT.

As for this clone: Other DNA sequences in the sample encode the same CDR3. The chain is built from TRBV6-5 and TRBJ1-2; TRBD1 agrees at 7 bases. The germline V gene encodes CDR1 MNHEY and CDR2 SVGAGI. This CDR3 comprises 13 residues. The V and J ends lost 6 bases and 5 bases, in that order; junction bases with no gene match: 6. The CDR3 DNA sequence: TGTGCCAGCAGGAATGGACAGGCGTATGGCTACACCTTC. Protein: CASRNGQAYGYTF.

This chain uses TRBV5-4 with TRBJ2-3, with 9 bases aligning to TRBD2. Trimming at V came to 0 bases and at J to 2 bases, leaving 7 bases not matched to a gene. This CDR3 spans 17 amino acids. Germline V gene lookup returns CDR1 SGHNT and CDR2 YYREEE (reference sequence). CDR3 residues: CASSLALAGTYTDTQYF. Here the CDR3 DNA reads TGTGCCAGCAGCTTGGCTCTAGCGGGAACGTACACAGATACGCAGTATTTT.

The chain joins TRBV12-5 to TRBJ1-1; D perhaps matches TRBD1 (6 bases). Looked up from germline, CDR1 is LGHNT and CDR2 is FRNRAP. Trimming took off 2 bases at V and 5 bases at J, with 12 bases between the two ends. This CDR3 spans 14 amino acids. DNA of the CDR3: TGTGCTAGTGGTTTGCGGTCCACAGGGACTGAAGCTTTCTTT. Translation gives CASGLRSTGTEAFF.

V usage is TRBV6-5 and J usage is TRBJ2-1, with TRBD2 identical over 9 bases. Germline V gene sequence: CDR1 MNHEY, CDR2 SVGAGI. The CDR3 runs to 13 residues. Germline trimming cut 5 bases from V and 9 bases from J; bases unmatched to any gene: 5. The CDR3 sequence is CASSLELAGEQFF. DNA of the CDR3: TGTGCCAGCAGTCTCGAACTAGCGGGTGAGCAGTTCTTC.

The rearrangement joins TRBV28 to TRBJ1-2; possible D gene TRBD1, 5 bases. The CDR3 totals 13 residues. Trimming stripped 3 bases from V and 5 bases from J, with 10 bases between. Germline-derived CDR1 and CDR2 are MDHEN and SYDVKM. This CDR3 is CASSFRAGYGYTF. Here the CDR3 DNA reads TGTGCCAGCAGTTTTCGTGCAGGGTATGGCTACACCTTC.

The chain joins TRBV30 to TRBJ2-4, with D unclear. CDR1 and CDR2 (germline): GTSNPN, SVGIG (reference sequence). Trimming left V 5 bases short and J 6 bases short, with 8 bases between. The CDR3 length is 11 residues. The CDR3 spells CAWDNGNIQYF. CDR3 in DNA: TGTGCCTGGGACAATGGAAACATTCAGTACTTC.

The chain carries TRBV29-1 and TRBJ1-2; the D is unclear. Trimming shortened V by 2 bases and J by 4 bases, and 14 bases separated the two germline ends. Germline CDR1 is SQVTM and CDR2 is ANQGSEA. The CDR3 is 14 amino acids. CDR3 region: CSVETASSSYGYTF. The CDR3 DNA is TGCAGCGTTGAAACTGCCTCGTCGAGCTATGGCTACACCTTC.

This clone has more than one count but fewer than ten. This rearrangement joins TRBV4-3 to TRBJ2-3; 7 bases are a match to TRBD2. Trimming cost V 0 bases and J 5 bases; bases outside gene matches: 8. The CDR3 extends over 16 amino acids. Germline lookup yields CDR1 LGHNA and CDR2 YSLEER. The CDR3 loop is CASSQERTRGVDTQYF. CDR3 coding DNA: TGCGCCAGCAGCCAAGAGAGGACCCGGGGGGTAGATACGCAGTATTTT.

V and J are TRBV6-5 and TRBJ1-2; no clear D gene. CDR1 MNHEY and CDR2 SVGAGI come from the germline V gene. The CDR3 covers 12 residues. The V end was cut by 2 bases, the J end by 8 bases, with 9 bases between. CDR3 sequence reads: CASSYDSLGYTF. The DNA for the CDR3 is TGTGCCAGCAGTTACGACTCGTTGGGCTACACCTTC.

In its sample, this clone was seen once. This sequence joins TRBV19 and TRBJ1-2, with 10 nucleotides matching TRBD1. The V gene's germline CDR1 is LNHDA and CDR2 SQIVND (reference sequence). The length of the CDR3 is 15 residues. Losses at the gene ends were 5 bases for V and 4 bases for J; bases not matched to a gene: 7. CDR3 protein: CASSPPGQGGYGYTF. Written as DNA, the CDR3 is TGTGCCAGTAGTCCTCCCGGACAGGGGGGCTATGGCTACACCTTC.

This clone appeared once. CDR3: CASSRPDRTGGEQYF. The CDR3 DNA reads TGCGCCAGCAGCCGCCCCGACAGGACCGGCGGCGAGCAGTACTTC. V usage is TRBV5-1 and J usage is TRBJ2-7; D may be TRBD1 (6 bases). V was pared by 4 bases and J by 6 bases, with 20 bases between. Germline V gene sequence: CDR1 SGHRS, CDR2 YFSETQ. The CDR3 is 15 amino acids.